This TCR beta chain was recovered during a study of cytomegalovirus exposure and HLA in healthy donors. Broader study findings: Researchers catalogued about 150 TCR beta chains as cytomegalovirus-associated. An analysis done earlier found most TCR beta V segments productive about 90% or about 30% of the time.

As regards this clone: The antigen remains undetermined.

The PCR used 60 Vbeta and 13 Jbeta primers. Sequenced by immunoSEQ multiplex PCR; TCRdb stores in-frame clones only, minus some. The sample holds 100,000 to 150,000 clones, 70% to 80% seen once. The receptor comes from a man between 25 and 39 years old in good health and CMV-seronegative. The source material was PBMCs.

The CDR3 nucleotides read TGCGCCAGCAGCTTGGTGGGCGAAAGCGGACGCTACACCTTC. Translating gives CASSLVGESGRYTF. V is TRBV5-1 and J is TRBJ1-2; D is uncertain. V shed 0 bases and J shed 9 bases, with 15 bases lying between them. The CDR3 extends over 14 amino acids. Looked up from germline, CDR1 is SGHRS and CDR2 is YFSETQ.